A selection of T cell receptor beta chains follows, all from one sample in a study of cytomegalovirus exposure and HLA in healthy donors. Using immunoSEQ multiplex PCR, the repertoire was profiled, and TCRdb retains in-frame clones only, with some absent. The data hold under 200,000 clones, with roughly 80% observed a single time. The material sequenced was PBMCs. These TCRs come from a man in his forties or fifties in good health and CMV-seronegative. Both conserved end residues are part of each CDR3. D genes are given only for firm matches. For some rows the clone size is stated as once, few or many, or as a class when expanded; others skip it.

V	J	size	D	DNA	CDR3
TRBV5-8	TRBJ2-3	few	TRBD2	TGTGCCAGCAGCTTGGGGACTAGCGGGGGGTACACAGATACGCAGTATTTT	CASSLGTSGGYTDTQYF
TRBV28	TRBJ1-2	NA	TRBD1	TGTGCCAGCAGGGACAGGGAGCGCGTAGACTACACCTTC	CASRDRERVDYTF
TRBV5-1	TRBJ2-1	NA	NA	TGCGCCAGCAACGGGGTACAGGGCGGGGAGCAGTTCTTC	CASNGVQGGEQFF
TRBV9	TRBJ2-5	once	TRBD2	TGTGCCAGCAGCGTCGGACTAGTTTCAGAGACCCAGTACTTC	CASSVGLVSETQYF
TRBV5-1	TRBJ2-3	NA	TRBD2	TGCGCCAGCAGCTCCGGGACTAGCACCACCCCGGGGGATACGCAGTATTTT	CASSSGTSTTPGDTQYF
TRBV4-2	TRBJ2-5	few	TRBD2	TGTGCCAGCAGCCAGGGACCGGGAATAGCGGGGGGGCAAGAGACCCAGTACTTC	CASSQGPGIAGGQETQYF
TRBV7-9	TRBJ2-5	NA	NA	TGTGCCAGCAGGGGCACTAGGGAGGAAGAGACCCAGTACTTC	CASRGTREEETQYF
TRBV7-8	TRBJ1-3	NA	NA	TGTGCCAGCAGCCACGGAGGATCTTCTGGAAACACCATATATTTT	CASSHGGSSGNTIYF
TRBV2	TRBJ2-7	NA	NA	TGTGCCAGCAGTCCAGGGGTCTTCTCCTACGAGCAGTACTTC	CASSPGVFSYEQYF
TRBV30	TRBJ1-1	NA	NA	TGTGCCTCCCACAGGGCCACTGAAGCTTTCTTT	CASHRATEAFF
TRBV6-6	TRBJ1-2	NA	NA	TGTGCCAGCAGAGTCTCCAGGTTAGAGAATGGCTACACCTTC	CASRVSRLENGYTF
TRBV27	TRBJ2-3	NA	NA	TGTGCCAGCAGTGCCTCGAGGGCAGATACGCAGTATTTT	CASSASRADTQYF
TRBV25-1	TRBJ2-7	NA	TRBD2	TGTGCCAGCAGTGCTCGACTAGCGGGGGCCTACGAGCAGTACTTC	CASSARLAGAYEQYF
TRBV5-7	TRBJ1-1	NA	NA	TGTGCCAGCAGCCTGATCTCGGACACGGTCGAGAACACTGAAGCTTTCTTT	CASSLISDTVENTEAFF
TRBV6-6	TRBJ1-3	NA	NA	TGTGCCAGCAGTTCCGGAGTTGGAAACACCATATATTTT	CASSSGVGNTIYF
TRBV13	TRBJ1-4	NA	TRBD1	TGTGCCAGCAGCCTTTCTAGGGGGCTAGGGGAAAAACTGTTTTTT	CASSLSRGLGEKLFF
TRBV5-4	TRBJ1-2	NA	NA	TGTGCCAGCAGCACAAATTCCTATGGCTACACCTTC	CASSTNSYGYTF
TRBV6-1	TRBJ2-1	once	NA	TGTGCCAGCAGTGAATTTGGCGGAAGGGCGGGGAATGAGCAGTTCTTC	CASSEFGGRAGNEQFF
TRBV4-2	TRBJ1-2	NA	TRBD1	TGTGCCAGCAGCCCAGCCGGGACAGGGGATGGCTACACCTTC	CASSPAGTGDGYTF
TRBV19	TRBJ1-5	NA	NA	TGTGCCAGCAGAGACAGAATTGATCAGCCCCAGCATTTT	CASRDRIDQPQHF
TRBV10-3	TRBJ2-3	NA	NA	TGTGCCATCAGTCCGAGTACAGATACGCAGTATTTT	CAISPSTDTQYF
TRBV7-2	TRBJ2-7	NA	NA	TGTGCCAGCAGCTTAGTAGGGGCTACCTACGAGCAGTACTTC	CASSLVGATYEQYF
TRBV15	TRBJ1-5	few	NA	TGTGCCACCAGCAGAGATATTGGTCCTGAGGCGTCCCAGCATTTT	CATSRDIGPEASQHF
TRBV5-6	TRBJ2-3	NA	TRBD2	TGTGCCAGCAGCTTGACTGGGCGGGGGGGCCCATACGATACGCAGTATTTT	CASSLTGRGGPYDTQYF
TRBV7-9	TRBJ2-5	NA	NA	TGTTCCAGCAGCACGGACAGAAAAGAGACCCAGTACTTC	CSSSTDRKETQYF
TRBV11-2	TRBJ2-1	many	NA	TGTGCCAGCAGCTTAGGTGGCGGGGTCCAAGGGAATGAGCAGTTCTTC	CASSLGGGVQGNEQFF
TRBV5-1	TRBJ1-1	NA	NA	TGCGCCAGCAGGGCAACCGGGACACAAAACACTGAAGCTTTCTTT	CASRATGTQNTEAFF
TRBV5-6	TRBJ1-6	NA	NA	TGTGCCAGCAGCTTGGATGGGGCGCGAGATAATTCACCCCTCCACTTT	CASSLDGARDNSPLHF
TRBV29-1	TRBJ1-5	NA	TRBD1	TGCAGCGGGGGACAGGACTCTCGGGACCAGCATTTT	CSGGQDSRDQHF
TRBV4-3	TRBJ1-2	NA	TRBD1	TGCGCCAGCAGCCTCACAGACAGGGGATCTCATGGCTACACCTTC	CASSLTDRGSHGYTF
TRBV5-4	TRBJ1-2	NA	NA	TGTGCCAGCAGCCTAGGAGAAGGGAGGGGCTACACCTTC	CASSLGEGRGYTF
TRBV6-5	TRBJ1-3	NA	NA	TGTGCCAGCAGTTTGGGCCTAACATCTGGAAACACCATATATTTT	CASSLGLTSGNTIYF
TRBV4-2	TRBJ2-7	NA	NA	TGTGCCAGCAGCCAAGATTTGACTAGGGGTTTACACTTC	CASSQDLTRGLHF
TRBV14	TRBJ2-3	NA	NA	TGTGCCAGCAGCCCCGCCTACGACACAGATACGCAGTATTTT	CASSPAYDTDTQYF
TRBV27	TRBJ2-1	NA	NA	TGTGCCAGCAGTTTATCGTCCCTCGGGACAAAGTACAATGAGCAGTTCTTC	CASSLSSLGTKYNEQFF
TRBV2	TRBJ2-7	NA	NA	TGTGCCAGCAACGAGGACTTCTCCTACGAGCAGTACTTC	CASNEDFSYEQYF
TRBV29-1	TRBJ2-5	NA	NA	TGCAGCGTTGAACTGGTGGCAGGGGAGACCCAGTACTTC	CSVELVAGETQYF
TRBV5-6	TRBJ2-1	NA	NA	TGTGCCAGCAGTCCAACAGATTACAATGAGCAGTTCTTC	CASSPTDYNEQFF
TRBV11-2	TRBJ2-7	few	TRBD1	TGTGCCAGCAGCTACGGGACAGGGACATACGAGCAGTACTTC	CASSYGTGTYEQYF